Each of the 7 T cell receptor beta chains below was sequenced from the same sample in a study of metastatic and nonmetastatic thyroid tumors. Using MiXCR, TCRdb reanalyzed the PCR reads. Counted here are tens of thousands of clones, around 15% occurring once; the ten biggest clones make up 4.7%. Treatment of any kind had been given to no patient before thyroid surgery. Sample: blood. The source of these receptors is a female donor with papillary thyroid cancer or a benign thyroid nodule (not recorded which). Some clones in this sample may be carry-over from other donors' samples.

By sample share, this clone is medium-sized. The DNA for the CDR3 is TGTGCCAGCAGCCTCGAGGGACAGGGGACCTACGAGCAGTACTTC. Amino acids: CASSLEGQGTYEQYF. J is TRBJ2-7 and V is TRBV6-1, with TRBD1 identical over 10 bases. The V gene end was trimmed by 6 bases and the J gene end by 2 bases; junction bases not matched to a gene: 7. The germline gives CDR1 MNHNS, CDR2 SASEGT. The CDR3 is made up of 15 amino acids.

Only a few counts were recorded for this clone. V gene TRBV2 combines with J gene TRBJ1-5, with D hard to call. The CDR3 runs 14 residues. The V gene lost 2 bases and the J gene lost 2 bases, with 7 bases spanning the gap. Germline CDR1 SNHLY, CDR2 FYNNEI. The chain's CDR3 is CASSERGGNQPQHF. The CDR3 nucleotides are TGTGCCAGCAGTGAACGGGGAGGCAATCAGCCCCAGCATTTT.

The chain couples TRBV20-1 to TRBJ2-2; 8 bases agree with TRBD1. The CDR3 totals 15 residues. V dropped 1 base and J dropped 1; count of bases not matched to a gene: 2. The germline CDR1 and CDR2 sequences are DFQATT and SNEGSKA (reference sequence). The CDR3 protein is CSARGGTGNTGELFF. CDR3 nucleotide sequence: TGCAGTGCTAGAGGGGGGACAGGGAACACCGGGGAGCTGTTTTTT.

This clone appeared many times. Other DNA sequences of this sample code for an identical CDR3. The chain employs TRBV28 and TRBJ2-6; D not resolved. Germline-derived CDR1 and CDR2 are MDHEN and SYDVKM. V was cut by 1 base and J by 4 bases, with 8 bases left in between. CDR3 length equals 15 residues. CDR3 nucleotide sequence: TGTGCCAGCAGTTTATTCGGGTCGGGGGCCAACGTCCTGACTTTC. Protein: CASSLFGSGANVLTF.

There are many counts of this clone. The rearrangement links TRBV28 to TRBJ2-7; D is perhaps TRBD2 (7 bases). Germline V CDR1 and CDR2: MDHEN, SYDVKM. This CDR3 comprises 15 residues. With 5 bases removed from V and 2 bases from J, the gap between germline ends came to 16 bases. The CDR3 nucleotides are TGTGCCAGCAGTAGGGGGGGGGGTCTTGCCTACGAGCAGTACTTC. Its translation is CASSRGGGLAYEQYF.

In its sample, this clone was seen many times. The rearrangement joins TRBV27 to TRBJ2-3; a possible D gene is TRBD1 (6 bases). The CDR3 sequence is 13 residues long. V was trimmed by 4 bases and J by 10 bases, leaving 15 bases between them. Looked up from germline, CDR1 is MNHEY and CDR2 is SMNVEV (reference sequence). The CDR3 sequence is CASSSEQGIAQYF. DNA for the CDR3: TGTGCCAGCAGTTCCGAACAGGGAATCGCGCAGTATTTT.

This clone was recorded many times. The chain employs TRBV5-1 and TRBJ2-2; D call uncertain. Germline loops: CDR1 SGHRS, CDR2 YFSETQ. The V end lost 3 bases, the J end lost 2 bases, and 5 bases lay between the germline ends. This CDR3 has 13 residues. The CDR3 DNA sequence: TGCGCCAGCAGCTGGGGAAACACCGGGGAGCTGTTTTTT. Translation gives CASSWGNTGELFF.